The sequence of this T cell receptor (beta chain) was determined in a study of T cell changes during pregnancy in multiple sclerosis. The length of the CDR3 is 13 residues. With V trimmed by 4 bases and J by 7 bases, 3 bases remained unmatched. From germline, CDR1 is SGHDN and CDR2 FVKESK. The table came from immunoSEQ multiplex PCR; TCRdb's copy has only in-frame clones and leaves some out. The sample lists around 39,000 clones, about 91% occurring once. This sample comprised CD4+ T cells from peripheral blood mononuclear cells, obtained in the third trimester of pregnancy. The sequence derives from a female donor in good health, enrolled as a control in a pregnancy study. This chain links TRBV14 with TRBJ1-4; 7 bases line up with TRBD1. CDR3 bases: TGTGCCAGCAGCCGGGACAGTCGTGAAAAACTGTTTTTT. Its protein is CASSRDSREKLFF.